The 20 T cell receptor beta chains below come from one sample, sequenced in a study of cytomegalovirus exposure and HLA in healthy donors. Primers included in the PCR were 60 Vbeta and 13 Jbeta primers. Profiled with immunoSEQ multiplex PCR; TCRdb holds only in-frame clones, not every one. This table holds roughly 290,000 clones, around 90% found once. Sequencing was done on a sample of PBMCs. These receptors were taken from a woman in her late teens or twenties in good health and CMV-seronegative.

The chain combines TRBV2 with TRBJ2-7; D is ambiguous. Germline V CDR1 and CDR2: SNHLY, FYNNEI. The CDR3 has 12 residues. Trimming pared 5 bases from V and 5 bases from J, leaving 10 bases between. The CDR3 reads CASSILGDEQYF. CDR3 coding DNA: TGTGCCAGCAGTATTTTAGGAGACGAGCAGTACTTC.

Comments on this clone: The same CDR3 can be traced to other DNA sequences in this sample. The rearrangement uses TRBV12-5 and TRBJ1-6, with D uncertain. Germline assignment: CDR1 LGHNT and CDR2 FRNRAP. The V and J ends lost 1 base and 10 bases respectively, with 8 bases between them. This CDR3 has 13 amino acids. The CDR3 here is CASGLEGGSPLHF. CDR3 DNA: TGTGCTAGTGGTTTGGAGGGAGGCTCACCCCTCCACTTT.

On this clone itself: This sample includes further DNA sequences coding for the same CDR3. CDR3 protein: CASSLGQGVSPLHF. DNA of the CDR3: TGTGCCAGCAGCCTTGGACAGGGCGTCTCACCCCTCCACTTT. The chain combines TRBV9 with TRBJ1-6, with TRBD1 identical over 8 bases. The CDR3 totals 14 residues. The trim removed 4 bases at V and 10 bases at J, leaving 7 bases unmatched. Germline V gene sequence: CDR1 SGDLS, CDR2 YYNGEE.

This clone was counted between two and nine times. The junction departs from the called germline gene at one end, perhaps through a read error. The chain employs TRBV18 and TRBJ1-1; D not resolved. There are 11 residues in the CDR3. From germline, CDR1 is KGHSH and CDR2 LQKENI. The CDR3 nucleotides are TGTGCCAGCTCAAAATACACCGAAGCTTTCTTT. Translation: CASSKYTEAFF.

The V call is TRBV27, the J call TRBJ1-1; D not certain. Germline lookup yields CDR1 MNHEY and CDR2 SMNVEV (reference sequence). Trimming left V 5 bases short and J 0 bases short, with 13 bases between. The CDR3 has 15 residues. CDR3 DNA sequence: TGTGCCAGCAGTCGGCGACGCGGGATGAACACTGAAGCTTTCTTT. Amino acid sequence: CASSRRRGMNTEAFF.

This chain uses TRBV5-4 with TRBJ1-3; 8 nucleotides agree with TRBD1. The CDR3 covers 16 residues. The germline gives CDR1 SGHNT, CDR2 YYREEE (reference sequence). The V segment lost 0 bases and the J segment 3 bases; nucleotides outside the gene matches: 5. The chain's CDR3 is CASSLEAGGGGNTIYF. For the CDR3, the DNA is TGTGCCAGCAGCTTGGAGGCAGGGGGCGGTGGAAACACCATATATTTT.

This clone has only a few counts. The J gene is TRBJ2-1, the V gene TRBV5-1; no clear D. Germline CDR1 reads SGHRS; CDR2 reads YFSETQ. The V and J ends lost 1 base and 4 bases respectively, with 9 bases between them. This CDR3 is built from 14 residues. Here the CDR3 reads CASSLSRDYNEQFF. DNA for the CDR3: TGCGCCAGCAGCTTGTCCCGCGATTACAATGAGCAGTTCTTC.

This sequence joins TRBV2 and TRBJ2-1, with 7 bases that match TRBD2. V shed 6 bases and J 0 bases; nucleotides not matched to a gene: 5. Germline V gene sequence: CDR1 SNHLY, CDR2 FYNNEI. This CDR3 is 15 amino acids long. CDR3 sequence (DNA): TGTGCCAGCAGGGGGCGGGGGAGCTCCTACAATGAGCAGTTCTTC. Protein sequence: CASRGRGSSYNEQFF.

V usage is TRBV6-5 and J usage is TRBJ2-7; 8 bases map to TRBD2. The CDR3 covers 15 residues. Germline loops: CDR1 MNHEY, CDR2 SVGAGI. Trimming at V came to 6 bases and at J to 3 bases, leaving 10 bases not matched to a gene. In DNA form, the CDR3 reads TGTGCCAGCAGCCTCGCTAGCGGGCGTAACTACGAGCAGTACTTC. This encodes CASSLASGRNYEQYF.

As concerns this clone: A junction end diverges from the germline sequence, so it may reflect a read error. The V call is TRBV4-2, the J call TRBJ1-1; no reliable D call. The length of the CDR3 is 15 residues. CDR1 LGHNA and CDR2 YNFKEQ come from the germline V gene. The CDR3 reads CASSKDWTLNTEAFF. CDR3 in DNA: TGTGCCAGCAGCAAAGACTGGACTTTGAACACTGAAGCTTTCTTT.

This clone was seen a few times. The chain combines TRBV6-6 with TRBJ2-2, with 7 bases identical to TRBD1. The J segment lost 2 bases and the V segment lost 6 bases, leaving 9 bases of the junction unmatched. The CDR3 is made up of 16 amino acids. Germline CDR1 MNHNY, CDR2 SVGAGI (reference sequence). DNA of the CDR3: TGTGCCAGCAGCGCACGCGACAGGGCCAACACCGGGGAGCTGTTTTTT. Protein: CASSARDRANTGELFF.

The V and J genes are TRBV19 and TRBJ2-1; TRBD1 aligns across 7 bases. CDR3 size: 16 residues. Germline V gene lookup returns CDR1 LNHDA and CDR2 SQIVND (reference sequence). V trimming: 6 bases; J trimming: 7 bases; junction bases outside the gene matches: 15. CDR3 bases: TGTGCCAGTAGAAGTCCTTCGCCGCGACAGGGTAATGAGCAGTTCTTC. Translated: CASRSPSPRQGNEQFF.

The chain has TRBV10-3 and TRBJ2-7; D perhaps matches TRBD1 (5 bases). Trimming took 2 bases from V and 6 from J, leaving 8 bases between them. The CDR3 loop spans 12 amino acids. Germline V gene data show CDR1 as ENHRY and CDR2 as SYGVKD. The CDR3 is CAISEAGIEQYF. The CDR3 nucleotides read TGTGCCATCAGTGAGGCAGGGATCGAGCAGTACTTC.

This sequence joins TRBV28 and TRBJ2-5; tentatively, D is TRBD1 (7 bases). This CDR3 is 14 amino acids long. Germline V lookup: CDR1 MDHEN, CDR2 SYDVKM. The V and J ends lost 3 bases and 5 bases respectively, with 13 bases between them. The CDR3 region is CASSFGQAGETQYF. The DNA for the CDR3 is TGTGCCAGCAGTTTCGGACAGGCGGGGGAGACCCAGTACTTC.

The chain joins TRBV10-2 to TRBJ2-3; tentative D call: TRBD2 (5 bases). Germline V CDR1 and CDR2: WSHSY, SAAADI. The ends were cut back, 6 bases at V and 3 bases at J, with 19 bases in the middle. This CDR3 comprises 16 residues. CDR3 protein: CASRATLRGKTDTQYF. DNA for the CDR3: TGCGCCAGCAGAGCGACTCTCCGAGGGAAGACAGATACGCAGTATTTT.

The chain couples TRBV10-3 to TRBJ1-1; D is uncertain. The CDR3 consists of 15 residues. The V end lost 4 bases, the J end lost 1 base, and 13 bases lay between the germline ends. Germline loops: CDR1 ENHRY, CDR2 SYGVKD. The CDR3 protein is CAISGSGWGNTEAFF. CDR3 DNA: TGTGCCATCAGTGGTAGCGGTTGGGGGAACACTGAAGCTTTCTTT.

The chain has TRBV2 and TRBJ2-7, with 7 positions matching TRBD2. Germline CDR1 SNHLY, CDR2 FYNNEI. After removal of 4 bases from V and 4 bases from J, the junction contained 4 bases not matched to a gene. The CDR3 is 13 residues long. CDR3 DNA sequence: TGTGCCAGCAGTGCGGGGGGATCGTACGAGCAGTACTTC. Translated, it gives CASSAGGSYEQYF.

V is TRBV29-1 and J is TRBJ1-1; the D gene is possibly TRBD1 (6 bases). V lost 5 bases and J 10 bases, leaving 17 bases between the germline ends. Germline values: CDR1 SQVTM, CDR2 ANQGSEA. This CDR3 is 12 amino acids long. The CDR3 sequence: CSVLGRGFVAFF. CDR3 in DNA: TGCAGCGTTCTAGGCAGGGGATTCGTAGCTTTCTTT.

The V gene is TRBV28, the J gene TRBJ1-1, with 7 bases that match TRBD1. The CDR3 has 17 residues. The trim removed 7 bases at V and 0 bases at J, leaving 14 bases unmatched. Looked up from germline, CDR1 is MDHEN and CDR2 is SYDVKM. CDR3 protein: CASTLPGQQPMNTEAFF. CDR3 sequence (DNA): TGTGCCAGCACCCTACCGGGACAGCAACCCATGAACACTGAAGCTTTCTTT.

The genes are TRBV5-6 and TRBJ1-1; TRBD1 is a possible D gene (6 bases). Germline CDR1 SGHDT, CDR2 YYEEEE. This CDR3 is built from 15 residues. Trimming cost V 5 bases and J 1 base, with 15 bases left between them. The CDR3 bases are TGTGCCAGCAGTTCGGCGGGGGCAACGAACACTGAAGCTTTCTTT. This gives the protein CASSSAGATNTEAFF.